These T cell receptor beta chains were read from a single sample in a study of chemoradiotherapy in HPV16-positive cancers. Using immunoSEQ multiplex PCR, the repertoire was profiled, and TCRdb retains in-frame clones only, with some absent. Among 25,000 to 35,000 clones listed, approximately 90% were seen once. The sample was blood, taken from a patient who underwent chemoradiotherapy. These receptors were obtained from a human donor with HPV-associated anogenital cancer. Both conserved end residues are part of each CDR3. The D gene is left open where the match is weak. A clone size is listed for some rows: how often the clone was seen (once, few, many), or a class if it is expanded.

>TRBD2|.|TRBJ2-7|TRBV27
TGTGCCAGCACTTCGGGGGGTGAGCAGTACTTC
CASTSGGEQYF
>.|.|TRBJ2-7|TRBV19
TGTGCCAGTAGTCCGCAGGGAGGTGGCGAGCAGTACTTC
CASSPQGGGEQYF
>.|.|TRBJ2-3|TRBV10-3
TGTGCCATCAGTGAGTCAACAGGTTCTAGCACAGATACGCAGTATTTT
CAISESTGSSTDTQYF
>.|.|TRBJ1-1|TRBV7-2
TGTGCCAGCAGCCAGGACATTATGAACACTGAAGCTTTCTTT
CASSQDIMNTEAFF
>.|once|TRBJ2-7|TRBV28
TGTGCCAGCAGTGCCTTCTACGAGCAGTACTTC
CASSAFYEQYF
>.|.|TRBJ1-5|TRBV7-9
TGTGCCAGCAGCTTAGCGGGTCTGTATCAGCCCCAGCATTTT
CASSLAGLYQPQHF
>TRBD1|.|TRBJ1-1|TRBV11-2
TGTGCCAGCAGCTACTACGGGACAGGGGGCACTGAAGCTTTCTTT
CASSYYGTGGTEAFF
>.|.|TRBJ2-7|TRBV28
TGTGCCAGCAGTCCCGTCTTAGGACAGCAAGCTGAGCAGTACTTC
CASSPVLGQQAEQYF
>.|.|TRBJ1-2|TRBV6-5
TGTGCCAGCAGTTACTCGAGGGACTATGGCTACACCTTC
CASSYSRDYGYTF
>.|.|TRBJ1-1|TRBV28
TGTGCCAGCAGCCTTCTCCGTCGGAACACTGAAGCTTTCTTT
CASSLLRRNTEAFF
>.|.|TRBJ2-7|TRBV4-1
TGCGCCAGCAGCCGGGCTGTTGGCTCCTACGAGCAGTACTTC
CASSRAVGSYEQYF
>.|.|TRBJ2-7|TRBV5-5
TGTGCCAGCAGCCCGGAATACCGAAACTACGAGCAGTACTTC
CASSPEYRNYEQYF
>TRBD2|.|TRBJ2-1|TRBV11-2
TGTGCCAGCAGCTTAGTACTAGCGGGAAGACTCGATGAGCAGTTCTTC
CASSLVLAGRLDEQFF
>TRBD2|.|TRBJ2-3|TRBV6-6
TGTGCCTTTTCGCCCGGGACTAGCGTTGATACGCAGTATTTT
CAFSPGTSVDTQYF
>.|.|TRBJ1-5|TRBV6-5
TGTGCCAGCAGTGTAAAGGGTTATAGCAATCAGCCCCAGCATTTT
CASSVKGYSNQPQHF
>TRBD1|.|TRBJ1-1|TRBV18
TGTGCCAGCTCACAACAGGGGGCTGAAACTGAAGCTTTCTTT
CASSQQGAETEAFF
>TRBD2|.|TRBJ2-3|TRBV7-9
TGTGCCAGCAGCTTAATGGCTAGCGGGGGAGATACGCAGTATTTT
CASSLMASGGDTQYF
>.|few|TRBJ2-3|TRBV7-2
TGTGCCAGCAGCTTTGGCACAGATACGCAGTATTTT
CASSFGTDTQYF
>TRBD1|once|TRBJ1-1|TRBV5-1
TGCGCCAGCAGCACCACAGGGGGGGTCACTGAAGCTTTCTTT
CASSTTGGVTEAFF
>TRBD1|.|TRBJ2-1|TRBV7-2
TGTGCCAGCAGCCGGACAGGTGCCGCCTACAATGAGCAGTTCTTC
CASSRTGAAYNEQFF
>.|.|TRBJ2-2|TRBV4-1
TGCGCCAGCAGCTATACCACTGGGGGAGCGGAGAACACCGGGGAGCTGTTTTTT
CASSYTTGGAENTGELFF
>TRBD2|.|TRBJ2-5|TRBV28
TGTGCCAGCAGTTTTCGATGGCGGGAGGTTTGGGAGACCCAGTACTTC
CASSFRWREVWETQYF
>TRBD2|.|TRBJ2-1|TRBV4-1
TGCGCCAGCAGCCCCCCAACAGGTGCAGCGGGACCCTCCTACAATGAGCAGTTCTTC
CASSPPTGAAGPSYNEQFF
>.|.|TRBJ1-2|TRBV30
TGTGCCTGGAGTCGACAGGCTGGTGGCTACACCTTC
CAWSRQAGGYTF
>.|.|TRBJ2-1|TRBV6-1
TGTGCCAGCAGTGAAGAGCGACTCTCCTACAATGAGCAGTTCTTC
CASSEERLSYNEQFF
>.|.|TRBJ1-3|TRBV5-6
TGTGCCAGCAGCCTTACACAAACCGGACTTCACAAGCCAAACACCATATATTTT
CASSLTQTGLHKPNTIYF
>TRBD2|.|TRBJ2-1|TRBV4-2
TGTGCCAGCAGCCAAGACCGAGGGGTCAGCGGGAGGGCCCTTTTTTATTCAATCGAGCAGTTCTTC
CASSQDRGVSGRALFYSIEQFF
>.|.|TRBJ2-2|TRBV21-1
TGTGCCAGCAGCACAGGGAGCGGACATCGATTTAACACCGGGGAGCTGTTTTTT
CASSTGSGHRFNTGELFF
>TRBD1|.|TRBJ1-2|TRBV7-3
TGTGCCAGCAGCCCATATCCCGGACAGGGTGATGGCTACACCTTC
CASSPYPGQGDGYTF
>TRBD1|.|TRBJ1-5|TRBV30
TGTGCCTGCAGCCGGGACAGGGGCGGCAATCAGCCCCAGCATTTT
CACSRDRGGNQPQHF
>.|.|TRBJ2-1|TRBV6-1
TGTGCCAGCAGTGAAGCTCTGGATGAGCAGTTCTTC
CASSEALDEQFF
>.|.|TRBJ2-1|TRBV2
TGTGCCAGCGACCCCGATGACAGCAACAATGAGCAGTTCTTC
CASDPDDSNNEQFF
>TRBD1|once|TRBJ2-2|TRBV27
TGTGCCAGCAAAGGGGGCTTGAACACCGGGGAGCTGTTTTTT
CASKGGLNTGELFF
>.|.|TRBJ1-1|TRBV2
TGTGCCAGCAGCTGGTCAGGGAACACTGAAGCTTTCTTT
CASSWSGNTEAFF
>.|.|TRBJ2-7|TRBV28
TGTGCCAGCAGTCTTGGGGGAGTGACAGTCGAGCAGTACTTC
CASSLGGVTVEQYF
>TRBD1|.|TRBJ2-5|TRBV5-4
TGTGCCAGCAGCACCCGGGACAGGGGGACGAGTGGGGGGACCCAGTACTTC
CASSTRDRGTSGGTQYF
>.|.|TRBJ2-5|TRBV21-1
TGTGCCAGCAGCAAGCTAAGCCTAGCGGGAGGGTCGCGTGAGCAGTACTTC
CASSKLSLAGGSREQYF
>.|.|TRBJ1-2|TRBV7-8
TGTGCCAGCAGCCGTAACAGGGATGGCTACACCTTC
CASSRNRDGYTF
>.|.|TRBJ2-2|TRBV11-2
TGTGCCAGCAGCTTAGATTATCAAACCGGGGAGCTGTTTTTT
CASSLDYQTGELFF
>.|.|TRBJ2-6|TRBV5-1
TGCGCCAGCAGCTCACTCGAGTCCTCTGGGGCCAACGTCCTGACTTTC
CASSSLESSGANVLTF
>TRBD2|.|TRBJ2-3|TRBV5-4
TGTGCCAGCAGCCGGGGGACTAGCGGGGGGACCAGCACAGATACGCAGTATTTT
CASSRGTSGGTSTDTQYF
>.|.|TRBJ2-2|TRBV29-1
TGCAGCGTTATATCCGGGGAGCTGTTTTTT
CSVISGELFF
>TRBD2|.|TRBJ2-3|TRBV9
TGTGCCAGCAGCGTAACCGGGGGGAGCACAGATACGCAGTATTTT
CASSVTGGSTDTQYF
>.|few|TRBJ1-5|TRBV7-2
TGTGCCAGCAGCCCCTTAGGGGCAGGGAGCAATCAGCCCCAGCATTTT
CASSPLGAGSNQPQHF
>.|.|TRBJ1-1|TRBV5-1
TGCGCCAGCAGCTTGGAGGTGGAGAACACTGAAGCTTTCTTT
CASSLEVENTEAFF
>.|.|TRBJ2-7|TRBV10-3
TGTGCCATCAGTGAGTCGTTTGGCAGGGCCTACGAGCAGTACTTC
CAISESFGRAYEQYF
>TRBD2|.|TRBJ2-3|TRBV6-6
TGTGCCAGCAGTTGGACTAGCGGGGGGGCCTATACGCAGTATTTT
CASSWTSGGAYTQYF
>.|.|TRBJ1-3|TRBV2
TGTGCCAGCATGGGGGTTAACTCTGGAAACACCATATATTTT
CASMGVNSGNTIYF
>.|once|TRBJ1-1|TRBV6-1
TGTGCCAGCAGTGAAGGGGGGCTTTTCCCTGAAGCTTTCTTT
CASSEGGLFPEAFF
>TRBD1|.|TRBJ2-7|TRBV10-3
TGTGCCATCAGCGGGACAGCCTACGAGCAGTACTTC
CAISGTAYEQYF
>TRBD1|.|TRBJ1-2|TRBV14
TGTGCCAGCAGCCAAAGGAACAGGGACAGGGGCTATGGCTACACCTTC
CASSQRNRDRGYGYTF
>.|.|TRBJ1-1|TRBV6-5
TGTGCCAGCAGGGACATAAGGAACACTGAAGCTTTCTTT
CASRDIRNTEAFF
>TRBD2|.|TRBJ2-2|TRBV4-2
TGTGCCAGCAGCCAAGATCAAGCGGGAGGGCCGGGCGGGGAGCTGTTTTTT
CASSQDQAGGPGGELFF
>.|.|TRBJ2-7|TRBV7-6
TGTGCCAGCAGCTCCGGGATCACCTACGAGCAGTACTTC
CASSSGITYEQYF
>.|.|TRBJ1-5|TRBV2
TGTGCCAGCAGTGCGAGCAATCAGCCCCAGCATTTT
CASSASNQPQHF
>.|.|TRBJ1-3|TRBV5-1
TGCGCCAGCAGCTCATCCGATCTGGATAACACCATATATTTT
CASSSSDLDNTIYF
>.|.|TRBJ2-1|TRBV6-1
TGTGCCACAGGACTCTACAATGAGCAGTTCTTC
CATGLYNEQFF
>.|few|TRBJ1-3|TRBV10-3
TGTGCCATCAGTGAGTCGCCAGGGGACGGAAACACCATATATTTT
CAISESPGDGNTIYF
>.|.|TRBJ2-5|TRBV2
TGTGCCAGTGGGGGGGGCAGACAAGAGACCCAGTACTTC
CASGGGRQETQYF